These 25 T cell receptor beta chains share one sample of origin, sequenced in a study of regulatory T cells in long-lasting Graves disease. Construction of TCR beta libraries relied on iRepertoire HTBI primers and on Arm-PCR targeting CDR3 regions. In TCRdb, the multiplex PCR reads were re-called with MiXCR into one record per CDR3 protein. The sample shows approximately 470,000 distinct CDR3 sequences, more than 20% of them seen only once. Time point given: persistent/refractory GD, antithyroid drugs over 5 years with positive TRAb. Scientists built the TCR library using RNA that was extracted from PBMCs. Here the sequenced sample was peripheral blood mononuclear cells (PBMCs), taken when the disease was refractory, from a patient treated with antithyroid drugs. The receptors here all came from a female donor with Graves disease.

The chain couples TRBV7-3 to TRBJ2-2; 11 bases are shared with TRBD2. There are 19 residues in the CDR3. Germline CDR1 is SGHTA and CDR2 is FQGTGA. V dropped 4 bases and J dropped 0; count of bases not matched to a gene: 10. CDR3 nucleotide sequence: TGTGCCAGCAGCTCTTTTGGGACTAGCGGAACACCGAACACCGGGGAGCTGTTTTTT. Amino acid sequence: CASSSFGTSGTPNTGELFF.

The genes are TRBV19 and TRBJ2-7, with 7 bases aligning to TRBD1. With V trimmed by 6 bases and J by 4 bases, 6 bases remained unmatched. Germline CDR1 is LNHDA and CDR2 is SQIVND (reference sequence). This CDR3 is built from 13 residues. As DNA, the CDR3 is TGTGCCAGTAGACCAGGGGGTTTGTACGAGCAGTACTTC. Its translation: CASRPGGLYEQYF.

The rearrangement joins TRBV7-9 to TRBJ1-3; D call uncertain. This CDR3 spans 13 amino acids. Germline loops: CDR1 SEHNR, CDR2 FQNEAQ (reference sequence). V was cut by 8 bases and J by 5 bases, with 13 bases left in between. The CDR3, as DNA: TGTGCCAGCCGTAATAGCATAAGAAACACCATATATTTT. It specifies CASRNSIRNTIYF.

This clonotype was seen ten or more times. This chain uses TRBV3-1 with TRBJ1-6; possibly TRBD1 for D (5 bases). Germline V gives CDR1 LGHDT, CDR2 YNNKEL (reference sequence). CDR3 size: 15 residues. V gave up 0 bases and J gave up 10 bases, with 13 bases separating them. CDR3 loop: CASSQDRAGRSPLHF. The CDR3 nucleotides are TGTGCCAGCAGCCAAGATCGGGCAGGGCGCTCACCCCTCCACTTT.

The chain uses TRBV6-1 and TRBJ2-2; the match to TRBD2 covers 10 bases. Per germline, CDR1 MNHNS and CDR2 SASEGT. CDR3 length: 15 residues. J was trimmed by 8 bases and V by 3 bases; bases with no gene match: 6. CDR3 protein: CASSEVAGGGGELFF. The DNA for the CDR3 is TGTGCCAGCAGTGAGGTAGCGGGAGGAGGAGGGGAGCTGTTTTTT.

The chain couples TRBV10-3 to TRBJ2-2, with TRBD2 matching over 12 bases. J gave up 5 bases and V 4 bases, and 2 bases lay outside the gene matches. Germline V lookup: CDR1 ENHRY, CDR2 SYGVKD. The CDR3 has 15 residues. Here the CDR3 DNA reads TGTGCCATCAGTGGGGGGACTAGCGGGACCGGGGAGCTGTTTTTT. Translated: CAISGGTSGTGELFF.

In nucleotides, the CDR3 is TGTGCCAGCAGCTTGGGGTATAGAGAGACCCAGTACTTC. Residues: CASSLGYRETQYF. V gene TRBV7-2 combines with J gene TRBJ2-5; D not certain. The CDR3 totals 13 residues. Germline V gene data show CDR1 as SGHTA and CDR2 as FQGNSA. V lost 3 bases and J lost 4, with 9 bases in between.

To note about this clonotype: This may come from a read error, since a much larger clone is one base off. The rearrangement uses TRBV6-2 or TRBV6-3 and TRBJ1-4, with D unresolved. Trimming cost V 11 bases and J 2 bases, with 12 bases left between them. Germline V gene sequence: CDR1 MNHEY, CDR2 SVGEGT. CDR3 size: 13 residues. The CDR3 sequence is CAGTEGTNEKLFF. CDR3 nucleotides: TGTGCCGGCACGGAGGGTACTAATGAAAAACTGTTTTTT.

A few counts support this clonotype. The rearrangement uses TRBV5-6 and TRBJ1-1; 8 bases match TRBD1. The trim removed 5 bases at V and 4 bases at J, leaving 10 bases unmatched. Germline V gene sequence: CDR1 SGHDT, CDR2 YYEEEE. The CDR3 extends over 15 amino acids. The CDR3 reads CASSRAGGQSTEAFF. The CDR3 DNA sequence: TGTGCCAGCAGTCGGGCAGGGGGCCAGAGCACTGAAGCTTTCTTT.

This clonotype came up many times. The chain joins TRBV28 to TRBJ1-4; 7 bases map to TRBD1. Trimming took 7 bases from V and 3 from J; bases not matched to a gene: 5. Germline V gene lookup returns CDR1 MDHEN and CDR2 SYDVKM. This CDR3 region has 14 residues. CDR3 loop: CASKNRGPNEKLFF. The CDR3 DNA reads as TGTGCCAGCAAAAACAGGGGTCCTAATGAAAAACTGTTTTTT.

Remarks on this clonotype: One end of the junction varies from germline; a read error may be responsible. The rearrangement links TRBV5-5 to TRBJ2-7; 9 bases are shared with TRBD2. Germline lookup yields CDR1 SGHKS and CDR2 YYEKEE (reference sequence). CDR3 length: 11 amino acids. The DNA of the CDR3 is TGTGCCAGCAGCGGATTAGCGGGAGAGGACTTC. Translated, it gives CASSGLAGEDF. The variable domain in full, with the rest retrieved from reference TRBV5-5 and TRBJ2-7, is DAGVTQSPTHLIKTRGQQVTLRCSPISGHKSVSWYQQVLGQGPQFIFQYYEKEERGRGNFPDRFSARQFPNYSSELNVNALLLGDSALYLCASSGLAGEDFGPGTRLTVT.

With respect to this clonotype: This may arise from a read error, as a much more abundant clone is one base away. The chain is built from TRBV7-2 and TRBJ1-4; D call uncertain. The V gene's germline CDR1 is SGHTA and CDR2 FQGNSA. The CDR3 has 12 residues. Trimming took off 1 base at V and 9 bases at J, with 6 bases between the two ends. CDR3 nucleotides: TGTGCCAGCAGCTTAGGGGAGAAAAAACTGTTTTTT. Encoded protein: CASSLGEKKLFF.

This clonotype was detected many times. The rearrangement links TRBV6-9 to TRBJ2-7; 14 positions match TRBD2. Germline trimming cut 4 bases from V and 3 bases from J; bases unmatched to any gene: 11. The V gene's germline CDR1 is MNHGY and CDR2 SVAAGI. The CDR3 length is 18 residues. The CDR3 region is CASSSRLAGGRRIYEQYF. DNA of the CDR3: TGTGCCAGCAGTTCCCGACTAGCGGGAGGGCGCCGGATCTACGAGCAGTACTTC.

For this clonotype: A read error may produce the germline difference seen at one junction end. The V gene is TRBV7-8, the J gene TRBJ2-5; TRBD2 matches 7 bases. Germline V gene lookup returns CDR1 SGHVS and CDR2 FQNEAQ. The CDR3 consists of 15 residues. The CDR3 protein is CTSSSTVGGEETQYF. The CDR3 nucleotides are TGTACCAGCAGCTCGACCGTTGGGGGGGAAGAGACCCAGTACTTC.

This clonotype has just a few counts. Here the CDR3 DNA reads TGTGCCAGTAGTATTTCGGGTGACGAGCAGTACTTC. As protein: CASSISGDEQYF. The chain combines TRBV19 with TRBJ2-7; D is unresolved. CDR3 size: 12 residues. The V gene lost 3 bases and the J gene lost 5 bases, with 8 bases spanning the gap. Germline V lookup: CDR1 LNHDA, CDR2 SQIVND (reference sequence). The variable domain in full, completed from reference TRBV19 and TRBJ2-7, reads DGGITQSPKYLFRKEGQNVTLSCEQNLNHDAMYWYRQDPGQGLRLIYYSQIVNDFQKGDIAEGYSVSREKKESFPLTVTSAQKNPTAFYLCASSISGDEQYFGPGTRLTVT.

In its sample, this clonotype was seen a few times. The CDR3 loop is CASSWDGGRRSYEQYF. As DNA, the CDR3 is TGTGCCAGCAGTTGGGATGGCGGGAGAAGGTCCTACGAGCAGTACTTC. The V call is TRBV12-3 or TRBV12-4, the J call TRBJ2-7; TRBD2 matches at 7 bases. The CDR3 loop spans 16 amino acids. With V trimmed by 4 bases and J by 1 base, 10 bases remained unmatched.

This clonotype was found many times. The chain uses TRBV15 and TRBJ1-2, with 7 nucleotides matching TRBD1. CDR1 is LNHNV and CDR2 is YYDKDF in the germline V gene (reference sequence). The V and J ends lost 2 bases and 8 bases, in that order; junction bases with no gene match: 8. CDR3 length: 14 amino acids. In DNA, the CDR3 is TGTGCCACCAGCAGATTCCCACAGGGGAGAGGCTACACCTTC. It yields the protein CATSRFPQGRGYTF.

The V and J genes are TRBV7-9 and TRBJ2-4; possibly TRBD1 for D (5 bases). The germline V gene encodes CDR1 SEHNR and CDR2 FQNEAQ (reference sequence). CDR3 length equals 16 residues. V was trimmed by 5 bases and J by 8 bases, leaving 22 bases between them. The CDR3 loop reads CASSPQLPETEDIQYF. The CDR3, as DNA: TGTGCCAGCAGCCCGCAGCTCCCGGAGACAGAGGACATTCAGTACTTC.

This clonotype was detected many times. The CDR3 reads CASRTGTGIPRDTEAFF. The CDR3 region has the DNA TGTGCCAGCCGAACCGGGACAGGGATCCCGAGGGACACTGAAGCTTTCTTT. V gene TRBV6-1 combines with J gene TRBJ1-1; 9 nucleotides agree with TRBD1. The V gene's germline CDR1 is MNHNS and CDR2 SASEGT. The CDR3 covers 17 residues. After removal of 8 bases from V and 3 bases from J, the junction contained 16 bases not matched to a gene.

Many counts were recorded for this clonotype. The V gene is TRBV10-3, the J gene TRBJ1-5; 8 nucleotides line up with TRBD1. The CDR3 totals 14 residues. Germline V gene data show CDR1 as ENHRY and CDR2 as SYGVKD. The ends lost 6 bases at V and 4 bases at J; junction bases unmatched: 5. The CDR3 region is CAIRGTGINQPQHF. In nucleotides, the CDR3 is TGTGCCATCAGAGGGACAGGAATTAATCAGCCCCAGCATTTT.

The CDR3 DNA sequence: TGTGCCAGCAGCCCGATGGGAGGGAGCAGGGAGCTGTTTTTT. Protein: CASSPMGGSRELFF. This chain joins TRBV7-9 and TRBJ2-2; 7 positions match TRBD2. The CDR3 runs to 14 residues. Per the germline V gene, CDR1 is SEHNR and CDR2 is FQNEAQ (reference sequence). Trimming took 5 bases from V and 9 from J; bases not matched to a gene: 9. Combining the CDR3 with reference TRBV7-9 and TRBJ2-2 gives the whole variable domain DTGVSQNPRHKITKRGQNVTFRCDPISEHNRLYWYRQTLGQGPEFLTYFQNEAQLEKSRLLSDRFSAERPKGSFSTLEIQRTEQGDSAMYLCASSPMGGSRELFFGEGSRLTVL.

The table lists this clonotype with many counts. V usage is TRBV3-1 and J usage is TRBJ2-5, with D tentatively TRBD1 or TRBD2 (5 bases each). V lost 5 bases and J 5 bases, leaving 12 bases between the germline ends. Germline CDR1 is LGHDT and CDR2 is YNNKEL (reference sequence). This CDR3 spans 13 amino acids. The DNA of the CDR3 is TGTGCCAGCAGCACCGGGACCAGGGAGACCCAGTACTTC. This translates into CASSTGTRETQYF.

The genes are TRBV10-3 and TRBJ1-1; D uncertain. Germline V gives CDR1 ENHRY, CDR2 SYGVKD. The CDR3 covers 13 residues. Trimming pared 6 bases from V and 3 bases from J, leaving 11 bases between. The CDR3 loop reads CAIRKFLDTEAFF. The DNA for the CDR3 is TGTGCCATCAGGAAGTTTTTGGACACTGAAGCTTTCTTT.

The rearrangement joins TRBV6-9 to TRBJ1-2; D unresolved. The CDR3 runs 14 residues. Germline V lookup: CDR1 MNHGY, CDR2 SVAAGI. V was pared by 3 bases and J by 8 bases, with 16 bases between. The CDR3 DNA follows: TGTGCCAGCAGTTACCCGGGCAGGAATGAGGGCTACACCTTC. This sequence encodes CASSYPGRNEGYTF.

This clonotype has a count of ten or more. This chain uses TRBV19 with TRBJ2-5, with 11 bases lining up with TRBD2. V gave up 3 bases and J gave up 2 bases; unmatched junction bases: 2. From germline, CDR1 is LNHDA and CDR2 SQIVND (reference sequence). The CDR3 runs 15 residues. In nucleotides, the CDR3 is TGTGCCAGTAGTATCCTAGCGGGAGGACAAGAGACCCAGTACTTC. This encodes CASSILAGGQETQYF.